The next 23 T cell receptor beta chains were all read from a single sample in a study of T cells in Graves' hyperthyroidism and ophthalmopathy. RNA transcripts yielded amplified TCR beta CDR3 regions. HTBI primers were employed in a first-round RT-PCR of the TCR CDR3. TCRdb re-called the multiplex PCR reads through MiXCR, storing one row per CDR3 protein. The sample lists 400,000 to 550,000 distinct CDR3 sequences; approximately 25% were seen once. Sequenced: blood. These receptors all stem from a woman aged 25 to 39 with Graves' ophthalmopathy.

The chain combines TRBV15 with TRBJ2-7; D is possibly TRBD2 (6 bases). The CDR3 is made up of 14 amino acids. CDR1 LNHNV and CDR2 YYDKDF come from the germline V gene (reference sequence). V shed 0 bases and J shed 3 bases, with 9 bases lying between them. The CDR3 sequence is CATSRDRGNYEQYF. In DNA form, the CDR3 reads TGTGCCACCAGCAGAGATCGGGGGAACTACGAGCAGTACTTC.

Written as DNA, the CDR3 is TGTGCCTGGAGGACCGGGAACACCATATATTTT. This codes for CAWRTGNTIYF. This chain links TRBV30 with TRBJ1-3; D not resolved. The germline V gene has CDR1 GTSNPN and CDR2 SVGIG (reference sequence). V gave up 3 bases and J gave up 7 bases, with 7 bases separating them. CDR3 length: 11 amino acids.

On this clonotype: It may be a read error: a sequence one base away is much more abundant. The chain joins TRBV6-1 to TRBJ2-4; 10 bases line up with TRBD1. J was trimmed by 12 bases and V by 3 bases; bases with no gene match: 8. Looked up from germline, CDR1 is MNHNS and CDR2 is SASEGT. This CDR3 contains 14 residues. The CDR3 sequence is CASSDLGTGAHQYF. The CDR3 DNA follows: TGTGCCAGCAGTGATCTGGGGACAGGGGCACATCAGTACTTC.

This clonotype showed up just a few times. Possible read error: a much larger clone is one base away. V is TRBV28 and J is TRBJ2-5; a weak D match, TRBD1 (7 bases). The V gene's germline CDR1 is MDHEN and CDR2 SYDVKM. The CDR3 contains 13 residues. V dropped 6 bases and J dropped 2 bases, with 10 bases sitting between them. The CDR3 DNA is TGTGCCAGCAGACCAGGGGGGCAAGAGACCCAGTACTTC. Residues: CASRPGGQETQYF.

This rearrangement joins TRBV28 to TRBJ2-6; tentative D call: TRBD1 (6 bases). CDR1 and CDR2 (germline): MDHEN, SYDVKM. The CDR3 is made up of 15 amino acids. V lost 2 bases, J lost 4 bases, and 9 bases lay in between. The CDR3 sequence: CASSLQGLGANVLTF. CDR3 nucleotides: TGTGCCAGCAGTTTACAGGGGCTCGGGGCCAACGTCCTGACTTTC.

This clonotype was observed a handful of times. The chain recombines TRBV4-1 with TRBJ1-5; no reliable D call. Trimming pared 0 bases from V and 6 bases from J, leaving 18 bases between. CDR3 size: 17 residues. Per germline, CDR1 MGHRA and CDR2 YSYEKL. This CDR3 reads CASSQDFNPSAVQPQHF. CDR3 nucleotides: TGCGCCAGCAGCCAAGATTTTAACCCCTCCGCGGTTCAGCCCCAGCATTTT.

The CDR3: CASSYFESRPQETQYF. The CDR3 region has the DNA TGTGCCAGCAGTTACTTCGAATCGCGCCCCCAAGAGACCCAGTACTTC. The chain uses TRBV6-2 or TRBV6-3 and TRBJ2-5, with D uncertain. Trimming cost V 1 base and J 1 base, with 13 bases left between them. CDR1 is MNHEY, CDR2 SVGEGT, per germline. The CDR3 runs to 16 residues.

This clonotype was counted ten times or more. The V and J genes are TRBV12-3 or TRBV12-4 and TRBJ2-2, with 7 bases that match TRBD2. This CDR3 is built from 16 residues. Germline trimming cut 5 bases from V and 2 bases from J; bases unmatched to any gene: 8. As DNA, the CDR3 is TGTGCCAGCAGTGACGATCCTAGCGGTAACACCGGGGAGCTGTTTTTT. Translated: CASSDDPSGNTGELFF.

DNA of the CDR3: TGTGCCTGGAGTCTGGGGGACGGGGTGAACACTGAAGCTTTCTTT. It encodes CAWSLGDGVNTEAFF. The chain couples TRBV30 to TRBJ1-1; TRBD1 might be the D (5 bases). The CDR3 sequence is 15 residues long. Germline V gene lookup returns CDR1 GTSNPN and CDR2 SVGIG (reference sequence). V was cut by 2 bases and J by 0 bases, with 13 bases left in between.

The J gene is TRBJ2-4, the V gene TRBV2; tentatively, D is TRBD2 (6 bases). The V and J ends lost 11 bases and 3 bases respectively, with 14 bases between them. Germline CDR1 SNHLY, CDR2 FYNNEI. The CDR3 is made up of 13 amino acids. In DNA form, the CDR3 reads TGTGCCGCGGGGTCGACTAACAAAAACATTCAGTACTTC. Translated, it gives CAAGSTNKNIQYF.

The genes are TRBV12-3 or TRBV12-4 and TRBJ1-2; 7 bases agree with TRBD1. V was clipped by 6 bases and J by 4 bases; unmatched bases: 8. The CDR3 is 14 amino acids. CDR3: CASRKRDSSYGYTF. DNA for the CDR3: TGTGCCAGCAGGAAACGGGACAGCAGCTATGGCTACACCTTC.

On this clonotype itself: Given the absence of the conserved phenylalanine or tryptophan at the CDR3 end, a read error is likely. This chain joins TRBV24-1 and TRBJ1-2; unclear D gene. Germline V gene sequence: CDR1 KGHDR, CDR2 SFDVKD. Trimming took off 3 bases at V and 4 bases at J, with 17 bases between the two ends. CDR3 length: 16 amino acids. The CDR3 coding sequence is TGTGCCACCAGTGATCTCCTGTGGGTAGCCACCTATGGCTACACCTTA. It codes for CATSDLLWVATYGYTL.

This clonotype was seen repeatedly, ten times or more. A read error may produce the germline difference seen at one junction end. The J gene is TRBJ2-4, the V gene TRBV11-2; 9 nucleotides match TRBD2. Germline loops: CDR1 SGHAT, CDR2 FQNNGV. The CDR3 length is 15 residues. The CDR3 sequence: CASSSPTSGENIKYF. The CDR3 DNA sequence: TGTGCCAGCAGCTCCCCGACTAGCGGAGAAAACATTAAGTACTTC.

This chain connects TRBV18 to TRBJ1-1; 10 nucleotides align to TRBD1. Trimming at V came to 8 bases and at J to 5 bases, leaving 11 bases not matched to a gene. The V gene's germline CDR1 is KGHSH and CDR2 LQKENI. The CDR3 is made up of 15 amino acids. CDR3: CASPPGQGLLTEAFF. CDR3 DNA sequence: TGTGCCAGCCCCCCGGGACAGGGGTTGTTAACTGAAGCTTTCTTT.

This clonotype was observed at least ten times. In DNA form, the CDR3 reads TGTGCCAGCAGCTGGGCGAAGGACTACACCTTC. Its protein product is CASSWAKDYTF. The gene calls are TRBV5-6 and TRBJ1-2, with D uncertain. The CDR3 runs to 11 residues. Germline assignment: CDR1 SGHDT and CDR2 YYEEEE. V lost 3 bases to trimming and J lost 10 bases, with 10 bases between them. Complete variable domain (other parts from reference TRBV5-6 and TRBJ1-2): DAGVTQSPTHLIKTRGQQVTLRCSPKSGHDTVSWYQQALGQGPQFIFQYYEEEERQRGNFPDRFSGHQFPNYSSELNVNALLLGDSALYLCASSWAKDYTFGSGTRLTVV.

This clonotype was counted at least ten times. This rearrangement joins TRBV6-1 to TRBJ1-5; the D is unclear. Germline loops: CDR1 MNHNS, CDR2 SASEGT. Trimming removed 8 bases at V and 1 base at J, with 9 bases between. CDR3 size: 13 residues. The CDR3 DNA reads TGTGCCAGCGGCGACATCAGCAATCAGCCCCAGCATTTT. Its translation is CASGDISNQPQHF.

This clonotype was seen repeatedly, ten times or more. A read error may account for a junction end that differs from germline. The chain is built from TRBV3-1 and TRBJ2-7; D may be TRBD1 (6 bases). The germline V gene has CDR1 LGHDT and CDR2 YNNKEL (reference sequence). The CDR3 extends over 13 amino acids. CDR3: CASSETNRAPSSF. The CDR3 coding sequence is TGTGCCAGCAGCGAAACAAACAGGGCCCCCTCCTCGTTC.

The chain is built from TRBV2 and TRBJ2-3; perhaps D is TRBD1 or TRBD2 (6 bases each). This CDR3 spans 15 amino acids. Trimming took off 6 bases at V and 6 bases at J, with 19 bases between the two ends. Germline assignment: CDR1 SNHLY and CDR2 FYNNEI. CDR3 protein: CASSQTRGGLDTQYF. Written as DNA, the CDR3 is TGTGCCAGCAGCCAAACCCGAGGGGGGTTGGATACGCAGTATTTT. Looking up the rest from reference TRBV2 and TRBJ2-3 gives the full variable domain: EPEVTQTPSHQVTQMGQEVILRCVPISNHLYFYWYRQILGQKVEFLVSFYNNEISEKSEIFDDQFSVERPDGSNFTLKIRSTKLEDSAMYFCASSQTRGGLDTQYFGPGTRLTVL.

This clonotype occurred many times. The genes are TRBV11-2 and TRBJ1-5; D gene uncertain. Trimming pared 4 bases from V and 6 bases from J, leaving 16 bases between. The CDR3 spans 15 residues. CDR1 and CDR2 (germline): SGHAT, FQNNGV. CDR3 protein: CASSSLGGSGQPQHF. CDR3 bases: TGTGCCAGCAGCTCCCTAGGAGGGAGCGGTCAGCCCCAGCATTTT.

In this sample, this clonotype turned up many times. The chain joins TRBV6-2 or TRBV6-3 to TRBJ1-1, with 12 bases fitting TRBD1. This CDR3 region has 18 residues. Germline V gives CDR1 MNHEY, CDR2 SVGEGT. V was clipped by 0 bases and J by 3 bases; unmatched bases: 8. The DNA for the CDR3 is TGTGCCAGCAGTTACTCCCGAGGGACAGGGGGCAGGGACACTGAAGCTTTCTTT. Its protein is CASSYSRGTGGRDTEAFF.

J is TRBJ1-2 and V is TRBV6-2 or TRBV6-3, with D possibly TRBD1 on 5 matching bases. Germline V gene data show CDR1 as MNHEY and CDR2 as SVGEGT. CDR3 size: 14 residues. Trimming pared 6 bases from V and 4 bases from J, leaving 15 bases between. Here the CDR3 reads CASSLQAASYGYTF. CDR3 DNA: TGTGCCAGCAGCCTACAGGCGGCCAGCTATGGCTACACCTTC.

CDR3 sequence reads: CSAQGFVNTEAFF. Here the CDR3 DNA reads TGCAGCGCACAGGGCTTCGTGAACACTGAAGCTTTCTTT. The chain is built from TRBV29-1 and TRBJ1-1, with D maybe TRBD1 (6 bases). Germline V CDR1 and CDR2: SQVTM, ANQGSEA. Trimming cost V 7 bases and J 0 bases, with 12 bases left between them. CDR3 size: 13 residues.

The rearrangement links TRBV6-5 to TRBJ2-7; the D gene is possibly TRBD2 (5 bases). Germline V gene data show CDR1 as MNHEY and CDR2 as SVGAGI. The V and J ends lost 0 bases and 3 bases respectively, with 12 bases between them. The CDR3 is 15 residues long. DNA of the CDR3: TGTGCCAGCAGTTACTCAGGCGGCGGAGGCTACGAGCAGTACTTC. Its protein product is CASSYSGGGGYEQYF.